Listed below are T cell receptor beta chains from one sample, sequenced in a study of T cell responses to AZD1222 COVID-19 vaccine. The method was immunoSEQ multiplex PCR; TCRdb's version includes in-frame clones alone and lacks a portion of them. Here the sample spans approximately 180,000 clones, 85% to 90% being singletons. The sequencing used peripheral blood, collected on day 0 of AZD1222 vaccination. Receptors originate from an adult in good health. CDR3s include the opening cysteine and the closing phenylalanine or tryptophan. A D gene is named only where the DNA matches it firmly. The size of a clone is reported for some rows only, either as once, few or many, or as a class for expanded clones.

abundance	d_gene	len	v_gene	j_gene	CDR3aa	CDR3nt
-	TRBD1	13	TRBV2	TRBJ2-7	CARGTGAEYEQYF	TGTGCCAGGGGGACAGGGGCAGAGTACGAGCAGTACTTC
-	-	15	TRBV11-2	TRBJ2-7	CASSFGGASSYEQYF	TGTGCCAGCAGCTTTGGCGGGGCAAGCTCCTACGAGCAGTACTTC
-	-	13	TRBV2	TRBJ2-7	CASSGGLEGEQYF	TGTGCCAGCAGTGGAGGCCTAGAAGGAGAGCAGTACTTC
-	-	12	TRBV12-3/TRBV12-4	TRBJ1-2	CASSFSRSGYTF	TGTGCCAGCAGTTTCTCCCGGTCTGGCTACACCTTC
-	TRBD1	16	TRBV7-9	TRBJ1-6	CASSPQQGWYNSPLHF	TGTGCCAGCAGCCCCCAACAGGGGTGGTATAATTCACCCCTCCACTTT
-	-	12	TRBV30	TRBJ1-3	CAWSMEGNTIYF	TGTGCCTGGAGTATGGAGGGAAACACCATATATTTT
-	-	15	TRBV5-1	TRBJ2-1	CASSPTRAESNEQFF	TGCGCCAGCAGCCCCACGCGGGCAGAGAGCAATGAGCAGTTCTTC
few	TRBD1	13	TRBV12-3/TRBV12-4	TRBJ1-1	CASSLRQGAEAFF	TGTGCCAGCAGTTTACGACAGGGGGCTGAAGCTTTCTTT
-	-	17	TRBV3-1/TRBV3-2	TRBJ1-1	CASSQGVNRGANTEAFF	TGTGCCAGCAGCCAAGGCGTTAACCGGGGGGCGAACACTGAAGCTTTCTTT
-	TRBD1	15	TRBV6-7	TRBJ2-3	CASSLRTGGTDTQYF	TGTGCCAGCAGTCTCCGGACAGGGGGTACAGATACGCAGTATTTT
-	TRBD2	15	TRBV7-9	TRBJ2-1	CASEIAGGSYNEQFF	TGTGCCAGCGAAATAGCGGGGGGCTCCTACAATGAGCAGTTCTTC
-	-	15	TRBV21-1	TRBJ1-1	CASRRQGGLNTEAFF	TGTGCCAGCAGGCGACAGGGGGGGTTGAACACTGAAGCTTTCTTT
-	-	15	TRBV5-4	TRBJ1-4	CASSANRVENEKLFF	TGTGCCAGCAGCGCTAACAGGGTAGAGAATGAAAAACTGTTTTTT
-	TRBD1	16	TRBV9	TRBJ1-3	CASSAGDRSSGNTIYF	TGTGCCAGCAGCGCAGGGGACAGGAGCTCTGGAAACACCATATATTTT